This T cell receptor (beta chain) was captured in a study of T cells in Graves' hyperthyroidism and ophthalmopathy. RNA transcripts yielded amplified TCR beta CDR3 regions. TCR CDR3 underwent first-round RT-PCR with the HTBI primer set. TCRdb itself ran the multiplex PCR reads through MiXCR, one entry per CDR3 protein. There are more than 550,000 distinct CDR3 sequences in the sample; approximately 15% occur only once, and 15% to 19% lies in the top ten. Many counts were recorded for this clonotype. Sequences were obtained from blood. The TCR sequence derives from a man between 50 and 59 years old with Graves' hyperthyroidism.

In nucleotides, the CDR3 is TGTGCCAGCAGTCTGACAGGGTGGACCTACGAGCAGTACTTC. Amino acid sequence: CASSLTGWTYEQYF. This chain links TRBV2 with TRBJ2-7; 7 bases align to TRBD1. The germline gives CDR1 SNHLY, CDR2 FYNNEI. Unmatched junction bases numbered 6, after V lost 5 bases and J lost 2 bases. The CDR3 is made up of 14 amino acids.